The clone carrying this T cell receptor (beta chain) was seen ten or more times. Its antigen remains unidentified. The record originates from a study of T-cell reconstitution after alpha-beta-depleted transplantation in children. The study's findings and limits: Where alpha-beta T cells came from about two months after transplant was reportedly several hundred expanded graft clones. A year had passed since transplant, and T-cell counts and diversity by then came mostly from newly produced T cells. Day-60 TCRbeta diversity that was high in some patients was derived from surviving recipient T cells and thymic progenitors.

TCRbeta library preparation incorporated unique molecular identifiers. MiXCR, run by TCRdb on the PCR reads, gives a single entry per CDR3 protein. The table has some 300,000 distinct CDR3 sequences, around 10% seen once. The receptor was isolated from a boy less than two years old with acute myeloid leukemia, due to receive a stem cell transplant. The starting material was PBMCs, obtained before TCRalphabeta/CD19-depleted stem cell transplant.

This CDR3 reads CASTRDPNYNEQFF. For the CDR3, the DNA is TGTGCCAGCACACGCGACCCAAACTACAATGAGCAGTTCTTC. The J gene is TRBJ2-1, the V gene TRBV27; D not certain. The CDR3 extends over 14 amino acids. Germline V gene lookup returns CDR1 MNHEY and CDR2 SMNVEV (reference sequence). Between the trimmed V and J ends, which lost 7 bases and 3 bases, there was a span of 13 bases.